This T cell receptor (beta chain) was documented in a study of blood T cells in healthy people across ages. Overall study results and limits: Both higher diversity and more naive CD4+ cells marked long-lived donors when set against aged donors.

The germline gives CDR1 GTSNPN, CDR2 SVGIG (reference sequence). The CDR3 contains 15 residues. The germline V and J ends were trimmed by 6 bases and 4 bases, with 21 bases remaining between them. Alongside a J-beta primer mix, a sample-barcoded 5' primer served in a second PCR lasting about 7 to 11 cycles. TCRdb re-called the 5' RACE reads through MiXCR, storing one row per CDR3 protein. Found here are under 700,000 distinct CDR3 sequences, 24% of them singletons; the top ten hold under 9%. Of note for this clonotype: The antigen is unknown.

Drawn from each donor were around 9.1 milliliters of peripheral blood. The sample also formed part of further work on T cells of mothers and their children. From that report: Compared with unrelated pairs, related mother-child pairs had slightly higher, non-significant overlap.

The V gene is TRBV30, the J gene TRBJ1-2; D is uncertain. The sequence was obtained from a boy between 5 and 17 years old in good health. The source material was blood. The CDR3 DNA reads TGTGCCTGTCTCCAAGGGCCGCTTCTTAGCTATGGCTACACCTTC. As protein: CACLQGPLLSYGYTF.